These 31 T cell receptor beta chains were all obtained from the same sample, sequenced in a study of T cell repertoires in cytomegalovirus infection. TCRdb processed the reads anew with MiXCR; each CDR3 protein has one entry. This table has more than 150,000 distinct CDR3 sequences, less than 25% appearing once. Sample: PBMCs. The receptors shown here come from a human donor in good health (CMV status not recorded). Some clones in this sample may be carry-over from other donors' samples.

The chain has TRBV6-5 and TRBJ1-4; 9 nucleotides agree with TRBD1. Germline assignment: CDR1 MNHEY and CDR2 SVGAGI. This CDR3 contains 17 residues. The ends lost 5 bases at V and 3 bases at J; junction bases unmatched: 10. CDR3 in amino acids: CASSPMTGGRANEKLFF. CDR3 DNA: TGTGCCAGCAGTCCGATGACAGGGGGGAGGGCTAATGAAAAACTGTTTTTT.

With respect to this clonotype: A much larger clone lies one base from this, so it may be a read error. This chain's CDR3 is CSARGPSGVLFF. Written as DNA, the CDR3 is TGCAGCGCACGGGGCCCAAGCGGGGTGCTGTTTTTT. This sequence joins TRBV29-1 and TRBJ2-2; 7 bases are a match to TRBD2. Germline lookup yields CDR1 SQVTM and CDR2 ANQGSEA. The CDR3 contains 12 residues.

The rearrangement uses TRBV29-1 and TRBJ2-1, with a tentative D call TRBD1 (6 bases). Looked up from germline, CDR1 is SQVTM and CDR2 is ANQGSEA. CDR3 size: 12 residues. Trimming pared 2 bases from V and 6 bases from J, leaving 8 bases between. CDR3 sequence reads: CSVEKGVNEQFF. The CDR3 DNA is TGCAGCGTTGAAAAGGGGGTCAATGAGCAGTTCTTC.

The J gene is TRBJ1-5, the V gene TRBV12-3 or TRBV12-4; D is ambiguous. This CDR3 is built from 16 residues. Trimming removed 4 bases at V and 1 base at J, with 14 bases between. CDR3 bases: TGTGCCAGCAGTTACGACATCGGCAGCAGCAATCAGCCCCAGCATTTT. Encoded protein: CASSYDIGSSNQPQHF.

This clonotype was counted between two and nine times. J is TRBJ2-7 and V is TRBV14; a possible D gene is TRBD2 (5 bases). V gave up 0 bases and J gave up 7 bases, with 16 bases separating them. CDR3 length: 15 residues. Germline lookup yields CDR1 SGHDN and CDR2 FVKESK. DNA for the CDR3: TGTGCCAGCAGCCAAGAATCGCGGTTAGAGGGAGAGCAGTACTTC. As protein: CASSQESRLEGEQYF.

This chain joins TRBV19 and TRBJ2-5; the D call may be TRBD1 or TRBD2 (5 bases each). V was shortened by 7 bases and J by 5 bases, with 20 bases between the two germline ends. The CDR3 has 15 residues. CDR1 is LNHDA and CDR2 is SQIVND in the germline V gene (reference sequence). CDR3 region: CASKAGLGTGETQYF. In DNA form, the CDR3 reads TGTGCCAGTAAAGCCGGACTGGGGACCGGGGAGACCCAGTACTTC.

This clonotype has only a few counts. The chain uses TRBV2 and TRBJ2-7, with 8 nucleotides matching TRBD1. Germline V gene lookup returns CDR1 SNHLY and CDR2 FYNNEI. With 6 bases clipped from V and 5 bases from J, the junction kept 6 bases outside the gene matches. The CDR3 extends over 13 amino acids. CDR3: CASSFQGANEQYF. For the CDR3, the DNA is TGTGCCAGCAGCTTCCAGGGGGCCAACGAGCAGTACTTC.

The CDR3 coding sequence is TGCAGCGTGACGGGACAGGGGATTTACGAGCAGTACTTC. The encoded protein is CSVTGQGIYEQYF. The rearrangement links TRBV29-1 to TRBJ2-7; TRBD1 matches 10 bases. Germline lookup yields CDR1 SQVTM and CDR2 ANQGSEA. The CDR3 has 13 residues. The junction had 6 bases not matched to a gene; V was cut back by 6 bases and J by 4 bases.

Concerning this clonotype itself: Since the CDR3 does not end with the conserved phenylalanine or tryptophan, this likely comes from a read error. The V call is TRBV14, the J call TRBJ2-1; D not resolved. The CDR3 has 14 amino acids. The V and J ends lost 1 base and 5 bases respectively, with 9 bases between them. The germline CDR1 and CDR2 sequences are SGHDN and FVKESK. CDR3 in amino acids: CASSQVTSHNEQFS. CDR3 in DNA: TGTGCCAGCAGCCAAGTCACGAGCCACAATGAGCAGTTCTCC.

A few counts support this clonotype. The chain is built from TRBV9 and TRBJ2-7, with TRBD2 as a possible D gene (5 bases). CDR1 SGDLS and CDR2 YYNGEE come from the germline V gene. Between the trimmed V and J ends, which lost 2 bases and 10 bases, there was a span of 19 bases. The CDR3 extends over 14 amino acids. CDR3 nucleotide sequence: TGTGCCAGCAGCGTGGACGGACGGACTGCCTCTCAGTACTTC. This encodes CASSVDGRTASQYF.

This clonotype was counted ten times or more. This sequence joins TRBV19 and TRBJ1-1; D is unclear. V dropped 5 bases and J dropped 0 bases, with 7 bases sitting between them. Per the germline V gene, CDR1 is LNHDA and CDR2 is SQIVND (reference sequence). The CDR3 has 13 residues. CDR3 amino acids: CASSSGVNTEAFF. CDR3 in DNA: TGTGCCAGTAGTTCCGGGGTGAACACTGAAGCTTTCTTT.

A few counts support this clonotype. Here the CDR3 DNA reads TGTGCCAGCAGTGACAACTATGGCTACACCTTC. As protein: CASSDNYGYTF. V and J are TRBV6-2 or TRBV6-3 and TRBJ1-2, with D unclear. The V gene lost 5 bases and the J gene lost 2 bases, with 3 bases spanning the gap. Germline V gene data show CDR1 as MNHEY and CDR2 as SVGEGT. The CDR3 length is 11 residues.

This clonotype was recorded a few times. The chain joins TRBV12-3 or TRBV12-4 to TRBJ1-3, with 8 bases fitting TRBD1. J gave up 4 bases and V 5 bases, and 7 bases lay outside the gene matches. CDR3 length: 15 amino acids. This CDR3 is CASSEMWDRGNTIYF. The CDR3, as DNA: TGTGCCAGCAGTGAAATGTGGGACAGGGGAAACACCATATATTTT.

This clonotype is a singleton in its sample. The chain is built from TRBV29-1 and TRBJ1-5; TRBD1 agrees at 11 bases. J was trimmed by 6 bases and V by 6 bases; bases with no gene match: 7. CDR3 length: 14 residues. Germline CDR1 and CDR2: SQVTM and ANQGSEA. CDR3 DNA: TGCAGCGTAGGGGACAGGGGGATTTTTCAGCCCCAGCATTTT. As protein: CSVGDRGIFQPQHF.

This clonotype was counted at least ten times. This chain joins TRBV11-2 and TRBJ2-7; 7 positions agree with TRBD2. Trimming removed 5 bases from V and 3 bases from J; junction bases left unmatched: 10. The germline V gene has CDR1 SGHAT and CDR2 FQNNGV. The CDR3 sequence is 15 residues long. The CDR3 protein is CASSLPGGGSYEQYF. CDR3 nucleotides: TGTGCCAGCAGCCTCCCGGGAGGTGGGAGCTACGAGCAGTACTTC.

This clonotype was found many times. The V call is TRBV7-2, the J call TRBJ2-5; D gene ambiguous. CDR1 is SGHTA and CDR2 is FQGNSA in the germline V gene. The CDR3 is 13 amino acids. Trimming stripped 1 base from V and 5 bases from J, with 8 bases between. CDR3 DNA: TGTGCCAGCAGCTTAGTGACGTGGGAGACCCAGTACTTC. Its protein is CASSLVTWETQYF.

The J gene is TRBJ2-5, the V gene TRBV6-6, with 9 bases fitting TRBD2. Trimming cost V 7 bases and J 5 bases; bases outside gene matches: 11. This CDR3 is 15 amino acids long. From germline, CDR1 is MNHNY and CDR2 SVGAGI (reference sequence). The CDR3 DNA sequence: TGTGCCAGCATATCTTTAGCGGGAGTGGCGGAGACCCAGTACTTC. Encoded protein: CASISLAGVAETQYF.

This clonotype has more than one count but fewer than ten. The rearrangement uses TRBV28 and TRBJ1-5; maybe TRBD1 (5 bases). Germline assignment: CDR1 MDHEN and CDR2 SYDVKM. V lost 4 bases to trimming and J lost 0 bases, with 13 bases between them. CDR3 length: 16 amino acids. CDR3 amino acids: CASSWGGGGSNQPQHF. DNA for the CDR3: TGTGCCAGCAGTTGGGGGGGTGGGGGTAGCAATCAGCCCCAGCATTTT.

This clonotype has at least ten counts. The chain is built from TRBV7-3 and TRBJ1-5; D might be TRBD1 (6 bases). The V gene's germline CDR1 is SGHTA and CDR2 FQGTGA. V was cut by 5 bases and J by 7 bases, with 12 bases left in between. The CDR3 covers 13 residues. The chain's CDR3 is CASSRDIGQPQHF. The CDR3 coding sequence is TGTGCCAGCAGCCGGGACATCGGCCAGCCCCAGCATTTT. Full variable domain (missing parts from reference TRBV7-3 and TRBJ1-5): GAGVSQTPSNKVTEKGKYVELRCDPISGHTALYWYRQSLGQGPEFLIYFQGTGAADDSGLPNDRFFAVRPEGSVSTLKIQRTERGDSAVYLCASSRDIGQPQHFGDGTRLSIL.

This clonotype has more than one count but fewer than ten. This chain's CDR3 is CASSLNPYNSPLHF. CDR3 nucleotides: TGTGCCAGCAGCTTAAATCCCTATAATTCACCCCTCCACTTT. This sequence joins TRBV13 and TRBJ1-6; D unclear. The V and J ends lost 2 bases and 2 bases respectively, with 4 bases between them. The germline V gene has CDR1 PRHDT and CDR2 FYEKMQ (reference sequence). This CDR3 region has 14 residues.

This rearrangement joins TRBV20-1 to TRBJ2-7; 10 bases agree with TRBD1. There are 13 residues in the CDR3. Trimming at V came to 6 bases and at J to 2 bases, leaving 4 bases not matched to a gene. CDR1 is DFQATT and CDR2 is SNEGSKA in the germline V gene (reference sequence). In DNA, the CDR3 is TGCAGTGCCCCCGGGACAGGGGCCTACGAGCAGTACTTC. Residues: CSAPGTGAYEQYF.

This clonotype was found many times. The chain couples TRBV7-8 to TRBJ2-2, with unresolved D. The CDR3 consists of 14 residues. Trimming cost V 1 base and J 7 bases, with 10 bases left between them. The germline CDR1 and CDR2 sequences are SGHVS and FQNEAQ. The CDR3 nucleotides read TGTGCCAGCAGCTTAGAGGTGGACGTCGGGGAGCTGTTTTTT. It translates to CASSLEVDVGELFF.

This clonotype occurred a few times. The chain has TRBV7-9 and TRBJ1-3; possible D gene TRBD1, 5 bases. Germline lookup yields CDR1 SEHNR and CDR2 FQNEAQ (reference sequence). V was cut by 3 bases and J by 3 bases, with 15 bases left in between. The CDR3 consists of 16 residues. CDR3 bases: TGTGCCAGCAGCTTGGGGCGGCGCCCCAGTGGAAACACCATATATTTT. Its translation: CASSLGRRPSGNTIYF.

In this sample, this clonotype turned up a few times. The chain carries TRBV6-5 and TRBJ2-5, with D uncertain. V was shortened by 0 bases and J by 5 bases, with 4 bases between the two germline ends. In germline, CDR1 is MNHEY, CDR2 SVGAGI. The CDR3 runs to 12 residues. CDR3 sequence (DNA): TGTGCCAGCAGTTACTCCCGGGAGACCCAGTACTTC. Protein product: CASSYSRETQYF.

This clonotype has only a few counts. The V gene is TRBV10-3, the J gene TRBJ1-1; D is undetermined. The V gene's germline CDR1 is ENHRY and CDR2 SYGVKD. CDR3 length: 15 residues. V lost 0 bases, J lost 1 base, and 9 bases lay in between. The CDR3 DNA sequence: TGTGCCATCAGTGAGTCCGGCGGTTCGAACACTGAAGCTTTCTTT. Translation gives CAISESGGSNTEAFF.

V and J are TRBV7-6 and TRBJ2-7; 7 bases agree with TRBD1. The CDR3 sequence is 15 residues long. The V gene end was trimmed by 5 bases and the J gene end by 4 bases; junction bases not matched to a gene: 11. The V gene's germline CDR1 is SGHVS and CDR2 FNYEAQ. The CDR3 is CASSPPGGGPYEQYF. The DNA of the CDR3 is TGTGCCAGCAGCCCCCCAGGGGGTGGGCCGTACGAGCAGTACTTC.

The chain employs TRBV30 and TRBJ2-3; 9 nucleotides agree with TRBD2. Losses at the gene ends were 0 bases for V and 6 bases for J; bases not matched to a gene: 10. The CDR3 runs to 16 residues. Germline V CDR1 and CDR2: GTSNPN, SVGIG (reference sequence). This CDR3 is CAWSVRRGGGLDTQYF. Written as DNA, the CDR3 is TGTGCCTGGAGTGTACGGCGGGGGGGGGGGCTGGATACGCAGTATTTT. Together with reference TRBV30 and TRBJ2-3, the CDR3 gives the full variable domain: SQTIHQWPATLVQPVGSPLSLECTVEGTSNPNLYWYRQAAGRGLQLLFYSVGIGQISSEVPQNLSASRPQDRQFILSSKKLLLSDSGFYLCAWSVRRGGGLDTQYFGPGTRLTVL.

This clonotype has ten or more counts. This chain connects TRBV27 to TRBJ1-1; 10 bases line up with TRBD1. The CDR3 is 15 residues long. Germline V lookup: CDR1 MNHEY, CDR2 SMNVEV (reference sequence). Trimming at V came to 5 bases and at J to 3 bases, leaving 6 bases not matched to a gene. DNA of the CDR3: TGTGCCAGCAGTCCGTGGACAGGGGGGGACACTGAAGCTTTCTTT. Translating gives CASSPWTGGDTEAFF.

The V gene is TRBV19, the J gene TRBJ1-1, with D hard to call. The length of the CDR3 is 16 residues. V was pared by 7 bases and J by 4 bases, with 22 bases between. Germline-derived CDR1 and CDR2 are LNHDA and SQIVND (reference sequence). CDR3 residues: CASTDRPRHLTTEAFF. The CDR3, as DNA: TGTGCCAGTACCGATCGGCCCCGACACCTCACCACTGAAGCTTTCTTT.

The chain carries TRBV6-5 and TRBJ2-3, with a weak D call TRBD2 (5 bases). Trimming cost V 5 bases and J 4 bases, with 13 bases left between them. The CDR3 length is 14 residues. Germline V gene sequence: CDR1 MNHEY, CDR2 SVGAGI. The CDR3 DNA reads as TGTGCCAGCAGTCTTTATCGGGGTTCAGATACGCAGTATTTT. It specifies CASSLYRGSDTQYF.

The genes are TRBV12-3 or TRBV12-4 and TRBJ2-1; maybe TRBD2 (5 bases). V shed 3 bases and J shed 3 bases, with 9 bases lying between them. The CDR3 is made up of 14 amino acids. The CDR3 DNA follows: TGTGCCAGCAGTTTGTGGGAGTTCTACAATGAGCAGTTCTTC. Protein sequence: CASSLWEFYNEQFF.